This is a list of T cell receptor beta chains from one sample in a study. TCRdb itself ran the RT-PCR reads through MiXCR, one entry per CDR3 protein. The sample holds about 680,000 distinct CDR3 sequences; about 14% are singletons and the top ten take roughly 3.6%. Source material: memory CD4+ T cells from blood. The receptors stem from a female donor in good health, serving as a healthy control. CDR3s include the opening cysteine and the closing phenylalanine or tryptophan. A D gene is named only where the DNA matches it firmly. Some rows have no size entry. The others give once, few or many, or a class for an expanded clone.

j_gene,abundance,d_gene,v_gene,CDR3nt,CDR3aa
TRBJ2-2,few,.,TRBV20-1,TGCAGTGCTACCGCGGGTCCCTTGGCCGGGGAGCTGTTTTTT,CSATAGPLAGELFF
TRBJ2-1,.,.,TRBV4-1,TGCGCCAGCAGCCTTCAGGATTTCTTGGGCAATGAGCAGTTCTTC,CASSLQDFLGNEQFF
TRBJ2-7,.,TRBD2,TRBV4-2,TGTGCCAGCAGCCAAGTTACGGCGGGAGGCCCCTACGAGCAGTACTTC,CASSQVTAGGPYEQYF
TRBJ1-2,.,.,TRBV7-2,TGTGCCAGCAGTTTCGCGGAGGGAGATAACTATGGCTACACCTTC,CASSFAEGDNYGYTF
TRBJ2-3,.,.,TRBV20-1,TGCAGTGCTACGGGGGGCGGGGGAACGAACACAGATACGCAGTATTTT,CSATGGGGTNTDTQYF
TRBJ2-3,.,TRBD2,TRBV20-1,TGCAGTGCTATACCACTAGCGGGATACGAGGATACGCAGTATTTT,CSAIPLAGYEDTQYF
TRBJ2-3,few,.,TRBV18,TGTGCCAGCTCACCAGGAGGGGCGGGAGATACGCAGTATTTT,CASSPGGAGDTQYF
TRBJ2-5,many,TRBD1,TRBV10-3,TGTGCCATCAGGAAATCTACAGGGGAGCAAGAGACCCAGTACTTC,CAIRKSTGEQETQYF
TRBJ1-3,many,.,TRBV6-5,TGTGCCAGCAGTTACTCAGCTGCGGCAGTGTTGAGAAACACCATATATTTT,CASSYSAAAVLRNTIYF
TRBJ1-2,.,.,TRBV28,TGTGCCAGCAGCGTCGGGACCGCTTATGGCTACACCTTC,CASSVGTAYGYTF
TRBJ1-6,.,TRBD1,TRBV20-1,TGCAGTGCTAGAGAAGAGGACAGGGGGTTTTCACCCCTCCACTTT,CSAREEDRGFSPLHF
TRBJ2-5,few,TRBD1,TRBV19,TGTGCCAGTAGTATGGGACAGGGGAGGACCCAGTACTTC,CASSMGQGRTQYF
TRBJ2-5,many,TRBD1,TRBV10-3,TGTGCCATCACTGACAGGGGGAAAGAGACCCAGTACTTC,CAITDRGKETQYF
TRBJ2-1,.,TRBD2,TRBV2,TGTGCCAGCAGTCTACCCGCAGGACTAGTTTTATCCAATGAGCAGTTCTTC,CASSLPAGLVLSNEQFF
TRBJ2-5,many,TRBD2,TRBV12-3/TRBV12-4,TGTGCCAGCAGTTCGAGCGGGGGGGGAGAGACCCAGTACTTC,CASSSSGGGETQYF
TRBJ1-3,few,TRBD1,TRBV5-1,TGCGCCAGCAGCGGTGGACAGGGACTTTATGGAAACACCATATATTTT,CASSGGQGLYGNTIYF
TRBJ2-5,many,.,TRBV20-1,TGCAGTGCAATGGGCCTGGGGGAGACCCAGTACTTC,CSAMGLGETQYF
TRBJ1-2,many,.,TRBV20-1,TGCAGTGCCTTTAGCGATCTCTATGGCTACACCTTC,CSAFSDLYGYTF
TRBJ2-1,few,TRBD2,TRBV20-1,TGCAGTGCTAGAGTTAGCGGGTACCACAATGAGCAGTTCTTC,CSARVSGYHNEQFF
TRBJ2-7,.,.,TRBV27,TGTGCCAGCAGTACTCCCTACGAGCAGTACTTC,CASSTPYEQYF
TRBJ2-7,.,.,TRBV5-5,TGTGCCAGCAGCCGAAGTGGTGGCCAGCAGTACTTC,CASSRSGGQQYF
TRBJ1-1,many,TRBD1,TRBV12-3/TRBV12-4,TGTGCCAGCAGTTTAGCGCTCCAGGGGGGCACTGAAGCTTTCTTT,CASSLALQGGTEAFF
TRBJ2-7,few,TRBD1,TRBV5-1,TGCGCCAGCAGCCGGACAGGTTCCTACGAGCAGTACTTC,CASSRTGSYEQYF
TRBJ1-1,few,TRBD1,TRBV9,TGTGCCAGCAGCGCCGGACAGGGGGTGACAGACACTGAAGCTTTCTTT,CASSAGQGVTDTEAFF
TRBJ2-1,many,.,TRBV5-1,TGCGCCAGCAGCTTGGGACAAATAAAGTACAATGAGCAGTTCTTC,CASSLGQIKYNEQFF
TRBJ2-7,.,.,TRBV9,TGTGCCAGCAGCCCCCGGGCGAGTGGAGACACCTACGAGCAGTACTTC,CASSPRASGDTYEQYF
TRBJ1-1,.,.,TRBV15,TGTGCCACCGGGGATGGAGGATTGATGAACACTGAAGCTTTCTTT,CATGDGGLMNTEAFF
TRBJ2-6,.,.,TRBV6-2/TRBV6-3,TGTGCCAGCAGTTACAATGGGGGCTTTGGGGCCAACGTCCTGACTTTC,CASSYNGGFGANVLTF
TRBJ2-2,few,.,TRBV7-8,TGTGCCAGCAGCAACAGGGTACGGGACACCGGGGAGCTGTTTTTT,CASSNRVRDTGELFF
TRBJ2-5,.,.,TRBV27,TGTGCCAGCAGTAGTCGACAGGCCCCTTCTCAAGAGACCCAGTACTTC,CASSSRQAPSQETQYF
TRBJ1-1,many,.,TRBV12-3/TRBV12-4,TGTGCCAGCACCGACACGAACACTGAAGCTTTCTTT,CASTDTNTEAFF
TRBJ1-1,many,.,TRBV20-1,TGCAACGGGGCCTCGGGGACTGAAGCTTTCTTT,CNGASGTEAFF